A single sample gave rise to the 16 T cell receptor beta chains below, sequenced in a study of blood T cell repertoires in COVID-19. Sequenced by immunoSEQ multiplex PCR; TCRdb stores in-frame clones only, minus some. This sample has about 190,000 clones, with approximately 84% found just once. Sequencing input: PBMCs or T cells enriched from blood (not recorded which). These receptors all stem from a woman under 40 who had recovered from COVID-19.

This clone was detected only once. Additional DNA sequences in this sample encode the identical CDR3. The V and J genes are TRBV19 and TRBJ2-7; tentative D call: TRBD2 (7 bases). V was cut by 1 base and J by 2 bases, with 9 bases left in between. The CDR3 extends over 14 amino acids. CDR1 LNHDA and CDR2 SQIVND come from the germline V gene (reference sequence). This CDR3 is CASSIGGGTYEQYF. For the CDR3, the DNA is TGTGCCAGTAGTATAGGGGGGGGCACCTACGAGCAGTACTTC. Full variable domain (remainder filled in from reference TRBV19 and TRBJ2-7): DGGITQSPKYLFRKEGQNVTLSCEQNLNHDAMYWYRQDPGQGLRLIYYSQIVNDFQKGDIAEGYSVSREKKESFPLTVTSAQKNPTAFYLCASSIGGGTYEQYFGPGTRLTVT.

The CDR3 DNA follows: TGTGCCAGCTCACCCGGGGTGTACGAGCAGTACTTC. Amino acids: CASSPGVYEQYF. The V gene is TRBV18, the J gene TRBJ2-7; D possibly corresponds to TRBD2 (5 bases). Trimming stripped 3 bases from V and 4 bases from J, with 7 bases between. The CDR3 runs 12 residues. From germline, CDR1 is KGHSH and CDR2 LQKENI.

This chain joins TRBV27 and TRBJ2-7, with unresolved D. Looked up from germline, CDR1 is MNHEY and CDR2 is SMNVEV (reference sequence). The CDR3 totals 12 residues. V was pared by 7 bases and J by 0 bases, with 7 bases between. The CDR3 here is CASNPRSYEQYV. CDR3 nucleotide sequence: TGTGCCAGCAATCCCCGCTCCTACGAGCAGTACGTC.

V and J are TRBV27 and TRBJ1-5; D is uncertain. This CDR3 spans 16 amino acids. Trimming stripped 0 bases from V and 0 bases from J, with 9 bases between. Germline lookup yields CDR1 MNHEY and CDR2 SMNVEV (reference sequence). CDR3 sequence: CASSLSAQNSNQPQHF. CDR3 coding DNA: TGTGCCAGCAGTTTATCAGCACAGAATAGCAATCAGCCCCAGCATTTT.

J is TRBJ1-2 and V is TRBV5-6; D gene ambiguous. This CDR3 comprises 11 residues. From germline, CDR1 is SGHDT and CDR2 YYEEEE. The V end was cut by 0 bases, the J end by 7 bases, with 4 bases between. In nucleotides, the CDR3 is TGTGCCAGCAGCTTGGGGGCTGGCTACACCTTC. It is translated as CASSLGAGYTF. Drawing the rest from reference TRBV5-6 and TRBJ1-2, the complete variable domain is DAGVTQSPTHLIKTRGQQVTLRCSPKSGHDTVSWYQQALGQGPQFIFQYYEEEERQRGNFPDRFSGHQFPNYSSELNVNALLLGDSALYLCASSLGAGYTFGSGTRLTVV.

The V and J genes are TRBV19 and TRBJ1-2, with 7 bases identical to TRBD1. The CDR3 spans 15 residues. CDR1 and CDR2 (germline): LNHDA, SQIVND (reference sequence). The V and J ends lost 3 bases and 2 bases, in that order; junction bases with no gene match: 6. CDR3 nucleotides: TGTGCCAGTAGTATTAGGACAGGCCAGAACTATGGCTACACCTTC. This encodes CASSIRTGQNYGYTF.

The chain recombines TRBV6-5 with TRBJ1-2, with 9 nucleotides matching TRBD1. In germline, CDR1 is MNHEY, CDR2 SVGAGI. V trimming: 1 base; J trimming: 5 bases; junction bases outside the gene matches: 5. The CDR3 length is 15 residues. The CDR3 nucleotides are TGTGCCAGCAGTTACTACACAGGGGGCGCTTATGGCTACACCTTC. Residues: CASSYYTGGAYGYTF.

This clone has only one observation. The chain joins TRBV6-5 to TRBJ1-1; TRBD1 matches 9 bases. The ends lost 9 bases at V and 6 bases at J; junction bases unmatched: 11. The CDR3 extends over 14 amino acids. Germline CDR1 MNHEY, CDR2 SVGAGI. CDR3 nucleotides: TGTGCCAGTACGAGAGACAGGGGGGCGGCTGAAGCTTTCTTT. Its protein product is CASTRDRGAAEAFF.

The chain has TRBV6-5 and TRBJ1-1; D is unresolved. Germline CDR1 MNHEY, CDR2 SVGAGI. V lost 4 bases to trimming and J lost 0 bases, with 12 bases between them. The CDR3 is 15 amino acids. The DNA for the CDR3 is TGTGCCAGCAGTTTCACAACCTTTATGAACACTGAAGCTTTCTTT. Protein: CASSFTTFMNTEAFF.

The V gene is TRBV4-1, the J gene TRBJ1-4; D is uncertain. V was shortened by 6 bases and J by 7 bases, with 6 bases between the two germline ends. CDR3 length: 11 residues. Germline V CDR1 and CDR2: MGHRA, YSYEKL. This CDR3 is CASRIAEKLFF. The CDR3 DNA sequence: TGCGCCAGCAGAATAGCTGAAAAACTGTTTTTT.

The rearrangement uses TRBV15 and TRBJ2-3; possible D gene TRBD1, 6 bases. The CDR3 consists of 17 residues. V dropped 3 bases and J dropped 0 bases, with 16 bases sitting between them. CDR1 is LNHNV, CDR2 YYDKDF, per germline (reference sequence). CDR3 DNA: TGTGCCACCAGCAGCAGGGGCTACGAGACTAGCACAGATACGCAGTATTTT. Its translation is CATSSRGYETSTDTQYF.

The chain couples TRBV19 to TRBJ1-5; 7 bases match TRBD1. This CDR3 spans 15 amino acids. Germline CDR1 reads LNHDA; CDR2 reads SQIVND (reference sequence). Trimming removed 5 bases from V and 0 bases from J; junction bases left unmatched: 4. The CDR3: CASSARGVSNQPQHF. The CDR3 region has the DNA TGTGCCAGTAGTGCCAGGGGGGTTAGCAATCAGCCCCAGCATTTT.

This clone was counted once. The CDR3 DNA is TGCAGCGTTGACCGGGATCACCGGCTATTTGAGACCCAGTACTTC. Protein sequence: CSVDRDHRLFETQYF. The chain is built from TRBV29-1 and TRBJ2-5; D might be TRBD2 (5 bases). Germline loops: CDR1 SQVTM, CDR2 ANQGSEA. The length of the CDR3 is 15 residues. Trimming cost V 3 bases and J 5 bases, with 19 bases left between them. The complete variable domain, with remaining parts taken from reference TRBV29-1 and TRBJ2-5, reads SAVISQKPSRDICQRGTSLTIQCQVDSQVTMMFWYRQQPGQSLTLIATANQGSEATYESGFVIDKFPISRPNLTFSTLTVSNMSPEDSSIYLCSVDRDHRLFETQYFGPGTRLLVL.

This clone appeared once. The chain is built from TRBV6-6 and TRBJ2-7; 11 positions match TRBD1. Germline trimming cut 6 bases from V and 6 bases from J; bases unmatched to any gene: 4. This CDR3 is built from 13 residues. Germline CDR1 MNHNY, CDR2 SVGAGI (reference sequence). The CDR3 protein is CASSGQGAGEQYV. In DNA form, the CDR3 reads TGTGCCAGCAGCGGACAGGGGGCGGGCGAGCAGTACGTC.

V gene TRBV30 combines with J gene TRBJ1-3; weak D call: TRBD1 (5 bases). Germline-derived CDR1 and CDR2 are GTSNPN and SVGIG (reference sequence). Deletions cut 5 bases from V and 0 bases from J, with 11 bases between. The CDR3 has 14 amino acids. CDR3 bases: TGTGCCTGGGGCACAGGTTTCTCTGGAAACACCATATATTTT. Translating it yields CAWGTGFSGNTIYF.

V gene TRBV5-6 combines with J gene TRBJ1-1; 8 bases map to TRBD1. The CDR3 runs to 16 residues. Trimming cost V 2 bases and J 3 bases; bases outside gene matches: 9. The germline V gene has CDR1 SGHDT and CDR2 YYEEEE. The chain's CDR3 is CASSFPQGGFDTEAFF. The CDR3 DNA reads TGTGCCAGCAGCTTCCCACAGGGGGGGTTCGACACTGAAGCTTTCTTT.